The 15 T cell receptor beta chains presented below share a single source sample, sequenced in a study of blood T cell repertoires in COVID-19. Produced via immunoSEQ multiplex PCR; TCRdb's table is partial and in-frame only. This table holds 160,000 or so clones, 85% to 90% found once. Sequenced input: PBMCs or T cells enriched from blood (not recorded which). The origin of the receptors is a woman aged 50 to 60 who had recovered from COVID-19.

The J gene is TRBJ1-2, the V gene TRBV6-5, with TRBD1 matching 10 bases. V shed 5 bases and J 4 bases; nucleotides not matched to a gene: 4. From germline, CDR1 is MNHEY and CDR2 SVGAGI. The CDR3 sequence is 14 residues long. CDR3 DNA sequence: TGTGCCAGCAGTCGGGACAGGGGATCCTATGGCTACACCTTC. Amino acid sequence: CASSRDRGSYGYTF.

The chain employs TRBV11-3 and TRBJ1-1; D is unresolved. The ends were cut back, 5 bases at V and 6 bases at J, with 16 bases in the middle. The CDR3 is 14 amino acids. CDR1 and CDR2 (germline): SGHNT, YENEEA. The chain's CDR3 is CASSPGFAKPEAFF. The CDR3 nucleotides are TGTGCCAGCAGCCCCGGGTTCGCAAAGCCTGAAGCTTTCTTT. The variable domain in full, with the rest retrieved from reference TRBV11-3 and TRBJ1-1, is EAGVVQSPRYKIIEKKQPVAFWCNPISGHNTLYWYLQNLGQGPELLIRYENEEAVDDSQLPKDRFSAERLKGVDSTLKIQPAELGDSAVYLCASSPGFAKPEAFFGQGTRLTVV.

This clone was seen once. The gene calls are TRBV27 and TRBJ2-3; D may be TRBD2 (6 bases). V lost 6 bases and J 2 bases, leaving 12 bases between the germline ends. Germline V gene sequence: CDR1 MNHEY, CDR2 SMNVEV (reference sequence). The CDR3 length is 14 residues. CDR3 residues: CASRSVRDTDTQYF. The CDR3 DNA is TGTGCCAGCAGGTCGGTGCGGGACACAGATACGCAGTATTTT.

The J gene is TRBJ1-3, the V gene TRBV3-1 (or the pseudogene TRBV3-2); unclear D gene. This CDR3 is 12 amino acids long. V lost 4 bases, J lost 9 bases, and 10 bases lay in between. Germline assignment: CDR1 LGHDT and CDR2 YNNKEL (reference sequence). Here the CDR3 reads CASSPRTGTIYF. The DNA of the CDR3 is TGTGCCAGCAGCCCTCGAACTGGCACCATATATTTT.

This clone was counted a few times. The gene calls are TRBV7-9 and TRBJ1-3, with D unresolved. The V gene's germline CDR1 is SEHNR and CDR2 FQNEAQ (reference sequence). The CDR3 runs 18 residues. The V and J ends lost 3 bases and 2 bases respectively, with 20 bases between them. Written as DNA, the CDR3 is TGTGCCAGCAGCTTTAGATTGCAGACCGAGACACCTGGAAACACCATATATTTT. Translation: CASSFRLQTETPGNTIYF.

The V and J genes are TRBV6-5 and TRBJ1-1; tentatively, D is TRBD1 (6 bases). The ends were cut back, 1 base at V and 5 bases at J, with 14 bases in the middle. CDR1 MNHEY and CDR2 SVGAGI come from the germline V gene. The CDR3 is 15 residues long. In nucleotides, the CDR3 is TGTGCCAGCAGTTACTTGGGGGGGGCATGGACTGAAGCTTTCTTT. Protein product: CASSYLGGAWTEAFF.

This clone was counted a few times. This sequence joins TRBV7-9 and TRBJ2-5; TRBD1 matches at 9 bases. After removal of 1 base from V and 2 bases from J, the junction contained 2 bases not matched to a gene. Looked up from germline, CDR1 is SEHNR and CDR2 is FQNEAQ (reference sequence). This CDR3 is 15 amino acids long. The CDR3 DNA is TGTGCCAGCAGCTTAGACGGGACAGGGCAAGAGACCCAGTACTTC. It yields the protein CASSLDGTGQETQYF.

This clone has only one observation. This rearrangement joins TRBV7-2 to TRBJ1-2; no firm D call. The CDR3 has 16 residues. V lost 1 base and J lost 8, with 20 bases in between. CDR1 SGHTA and CDR2 FQGNSA come from the germline V gene. Here the CDR3 reads CASSLGMVSGRGGYTF. CDR3 DNA sequence: TGTGCCAGCAGCTTAGGAATGGTTTCAGGTCGTGGGGGCTACACCTTC.

This rearrangement joins TRBV30 to TRBJ2-3; D uncertain. The CDR3 loop spans 11 amino acids. V lost 4 bases, J lost 6 bases, and 8 bases lay in between. The germline CDR1 and CDR2 sequences are GTSNPN and SVGIG (reference sequence). In nucleotides, the CDR3 is TGTGCCTGGACCCCCGGGGATACGCAGTATTTT. Translated, it gives CAWTPGDTQYF.

This chain connects TRBV9 to TRBJ2-1, with a tentative D call TRBD2 (5 bases). V lost 6 bases to trimming and J lost 6 bases, with 13 bases between them. Germline V gives CDR1 SGDLS, CDR2 YYNGEE. This CDR3 is 13 amino acids long. The CDR3 reads CASTGSNSNEQFF. As DNA, the CDR3 is TGTGCCAGCACTGGGAGTAACTCCAATGAGCAGTTCTTC.

The chain is built from TRBV4-1 and TRBJ1-1, with 7 nucleotides matching TRBD1. Germline V CDR1 and CDR2: MGHRA, YSYEKL. The CDR3 has 16 residues. The trim removed 4 bases at V and 5 bases at J, leaving 13 bases unmatched. CDR3 region: CASSLEGYRGGTEAFF. CDR3 coding DNA: TGCGCCAGCAGCCTTGAGGGGTACAGGGGCGGGACTGAAGCTTTCTTT.

The V call is TRBV6-5, the J call TRBJ1-2; TRBD1 matches at 8 bases. V gave up 4 bases and J gave up 8 bases; unmatched junction bases: 15. Germline CDR1 MNHEY, CDR2 SVGAGI. The CDR3 spans 16 residues. The CDR3 bases are TGTGCCAGCAGTTCTAGGGCGGACAGGGAAAGGATGGGCTACACCTTC. This gives the protein CASSSRADRERMGYTF.

The chain couples TRBV6-5 to TRBJ1-1; TRBD1 is a possible D gene (5 bases). V gave up 8 bases and J gave up 1 base, with 11 bases separating them. This CDR3 contains 13 residues. Per germline, CDR1 MNHEY and CDR2 SVGAGI. CDR3 DNA: TGTGCCAGCCTCTCGGGGGGGAACACTGAAGCTTTCTTT. Translated, it gives CASLSGGNTEAFF.

The CDR3 loop reads CASSEVMPGTEAFF. The DNA of the CDR3 is TGTGCCAGCAGTGAGGTAATGCCGGGCACTGAAGCTTTCTTT. The chain recombines TRBV25-1 with TRBJ1-1; D unresolved. Trimming left V 3 bases short and J 4 bases short, with 12 bases between. Germline CDR1 is MGHDK and CDR2 is SYGVNS. CDR3 length equals 14 residues.

V is TRBV5-6 and J is TRBJ2-4, with 10 bases aligning to TRBD1. The CDR3 sequence is 15 residues long. CDR1 and CDR2 (germline): SGHDT, YYEEEE. V lost 4 bases and J lost 6; bases outside the gene matches: 7. The CDR3, as DNA: TGTGCCAGCAGCACCAGAGGACAGGGGGGAAACATTCAGTACTTC. Amino acid sequence: CASSTRGQGGNIQYF.